The 26 T cell receptor beta chains given below trace back to one sample, sequenced in a study of blood T cell repertoires in COVID-19. Measured with immunoSEQ multiplex PCR; TCRdb has only the in-frame clones, and not every one. Here the sample spans approximately 260,000 clones, more than 70% being singletons. Sequencing input: peripheral blood. These receptors were taken from a woman in her thirties or forties who had recovered from COVID-19.

The gene calls are TRBV19 and TRBJ1-6, with 10 bases identical to TRBD1. This CDR3 has 15 residues. Losses at the gene ends were 3 bases for V and 6 bases for J; bases not matched to a gene: 2. The germline V gene has CDR1 LNHDA and CDR2 SQIVND (reference sequence). DNA for the CDR3: TGTGCCAGTAGTATCGGGACAGGGGTTAATTCACCCCTCCACTTT. Its protein product is CASSIGTGVNSPLHF.

The chain carries TRBV2 and TRBJ2-5; 10 bases line up with TRBD1. CDR3 length: 15 residues. V lost 4 bases, J lost 4 bases, and 6 bases stayed unmatched. CDR1 and CDR2 (germline): SNHLY, FYNNEI. CDR3 loop: CASSGQGATGETQYF. CDR3 DNA sequence: TGTGCCAGCAGTGGACAGGGGGCGACGGGAGAGACCCAGTACTTC. Variable domain in full (rest from reference TRBV2 and TRBJ2-5): EPEVTQTPSHQVTQMGQEVILRCVPISNHLYFYWYRQILGQKVEFLVSFYNNEISEKSEIFDDQFSVERPDGSNFTLKIRSTKLEDSAMYFCASSGQGATGETQYFGPGTRLLVL.

The rearrangement links TRBV7-2 to TRBJ1-5, with a weak D call TRBD1 (6 bases). This CDR3 is built from 14 residues. In germline, CDR1 is SGHTA, CDR2 FQGNSA. The V end lost 5 bases, the J end lost 10 bases, and 18 bases lay between the germline ends. This CDR3 is CASSIRQAPGPQHF. The CDR3 coding sequence is TGTGCCAGCAGCATCCGACAGGCCCCGGGACCCCAGCATTTT.

V gene TRBV6-5 combines with J gene TRBJ1-2; D is possibly TRBD1 (5 bases). The V gene lost 0 bases and the J gene lost 2 bases, with 13 bases spanning the gap. Germline V lookup: CDR1 MNHEY, CDR2 SVGAGI. The CDR3 runs to 16 residues. CDR3 in amino acids: CASSYSRGGINYGYTF. The CDR3 DNA follows: TGTGCCAGCAGTTACTCACGTGGGGGGATAAACTATGGCTACACCTTC.

The chain uses TRBV5-6 and TRBJ2-7, with D possibly matching TRBD2 (5 bases). V was pared by 0 bases and J by 2 bases, with 9 bases between. The CDR3 runs 14 residues. Per germline, CDR1 SGHDT and CDR2 YYEEEE. Here the CDR3 DNA reads TGTGCCAGCAGCTTGGTGCGGGCTACCTACGAGCAGTACTTC. It yields the protein CASSLVRATYEQYF.

The chain couples TRBV7-8 to TRBJ1-3; 7 bases match TRBD1. The CDR3 covers 15 residues. Germline CDR1 and CDR2: SGHVS and FQNEAQ. The trim removed 0 bases at V and 1 base at J, leaving 0 bases unmatched. This chain's CDR3 is CASSLAGQSGNTIYF. The DNA of the CDR3 is TGTGCCAGCAGCTTAGCGGGACAGTCTGGAAACACCATATATTTT.

This CDR3 reads CASSYTGQGAQKEQFF. CDR3 coding DNA: TGTGCCAGCAGTTACACCGGACAGGGGGCTCAGAAAGAGCAGTTCTTC. This chain connects TRBV6-2 or TRBV6-3 to TRBJ2-1, with 11 bases identical to TRBD1. Germline values: CDR1 MNHEY, CDR2 SVGEGT. This CDR3 has 16 amino acids. The J segment lost 10 bases and the V segment lost 2 bases, leaving 10 bases of the junction unmatched.

This sequence joins TRBV11-2 and TRBJ2-1; 7 bases map to TRBD2. J gave up 6 bases and V 4 bases, and 6 bases lay outside the gene matches. In germline, CDR1 is SGHAT, CDR2 FQNNGV. The CDR3 covers 14 residues. The CDR3 DNA is TGTGCCAGCAGCTCCGGACTAGAACCCAATGAGCAGTTCTTC. Translated, it gives CASSSGLEPNEQFF. The full variable domain, with the rest looked up from reference TRBV11-2 and TRBJ2-1, is EAGVAQSPRYKIIEKRQSVAFWCNPISGHATLYWYQQILGQGPKLLIQFQNNGVVDDSQLPKDRFSAERLKGVDSTLKIQPAKLEDSAVYLCASSSGLEPNEQFFGPGTRLTVL.

The CDR3 nucleotides are TGTGCCAGCAGCCGCCCCGGACAGGCGGGGGAAGCTTTCTTT. This translates into CASSRPGQAGEAFF. J is TRBJ1-1 and V is TRBV3-1 (or the pseudogene TRBV3-2); 7 nucleotides match TRBD1. V trimming: 4 bases; J trimming: 8 bases; junction bases outside the gene matches: 10. CDR1 and CDR2 from the germline V gene are LGHDT and YNNKEL (reference sequence). CDR3 length equals 14 residues.

The rearrangement uses TRBV5-6 and TRBJ2-7, with a possible D match to TRBD2 (6 bases). V was cut by 1 base and J by 0 bases, with 17 bases left in between. The CDR3 length is 17 residues. Germline assignment: CDR1 SGHDT and CDR2 YYEEEE. CDR3 bases: TGTGCCAGCAGCTTGTTTTGGACGGGGGTTCCCTCCTACGAGCAGTACTTC. This translates into CASSLFWTGVPSYEQYF. Full variable domain (remainder filled in from reference TRBV5-6 and TRBJ2-7): DAGVTQSPTHLIKTRGQQVTLRCSPKSGHDTVSWYQQALGQGPQFIFQYYEEEERQRGNFPDRFSGHQFPNYSSELNVNALLLGDSALYLCASSLFWTGVPSYEQYFGPGTRLTVT.

This clone came up a few times. The chain is built from TRBV2 and TRBJ2-5; the D is unclear. V shed 2 bases and J shed 5 bases, with 6 bases lying between them. Germline CDR1 reads SNHLY; CDR2 reads FYNNEI. The CDR3 covers 12 residues. CDR3 amino acids: CASSEFVETQYF. The CDR3 coding sequence is TGTGCCAGCAGTGAATTCGTCGAGACCCAGTACTTC. The complete variable domain, with remaining parts taken from reference TRBV2 and TRBJ2-5, reads EPEVTQTPSHQVTQMGQEVILRCVPISNHLYFYWYRQILGQKVEFLVSFYNNEISEKSEIFDDQFSVERPDGSNFTLKIRSTKLEDSAMYFCASSEFVETQYFGPGTRLLVL.

The chain has TRBV24-1 and TRBJ2-1; 10 nucleotides align to TRBD1. J was trimmed by 7 bases and V by 3 bases; bases with no gene match: 5. The CDR3 spans 15 residues. Per germline, CDR1 KGHDR and CDR2 SFDVKD. The CDR3 region is CATSDPGQGWNEQFF. The CDR3 DNA sequence: TGTGCCACCAGTGATCCGGGACAGGGGTGGAATGAGCAGTTCTTC.

In this sample, this clone turned up a few times. The rearrangement uses TRBV28 and TRBJ1-2; D might be TRBD1 (6 bases). V lost 7 bases and J lost 2, with 8 bases in between. Germline V lookup: CDR1 MDHEN, CDR2 SYDVKM. The CDR3 covers 12 residues. DNA for the CDR3: TGTGCCAGCACCGGACAGAACTATGGCTACACCTTC. Amino acids: CASTGQNYGYTF.

CDR3 DNA sequence: TGTGCCAGTAGGCAGGGGTTGGCTAGCGGTGGGACCGGGCAGTTCTTC. Translation: CASRQGLASGGTGQFF. This chain joins TRBV19 and TRBJ2-1; D possibly corresponds to TRBD2 (7 bases). CDR1 and CDR2 (germline): LNHDA, SQIVND (reference sequence). CDR3 size: 16 residues. The V end was cut by 6 bases, the J end by 12 bases, with 27 bases between.

This chain joins TRBV9 and TRBJ1-2, with D unclear. Germline CDR1 reads SGDLS; CDR2 reads YYNGEE. The CDR3 loop spans 16 amino acids. V was trimmed by 0 bases and J by 0 bases, leaving 12 bases between them. In nucleotides, the CDR3 is TGTGCCAGCAGCGTAGGTTCCCACTTAGCTAACTATGGCTACACCTTC. Residues: CASSVGSHLANYGYTF.

The chain recombines TRBV11-2 with TRBJ2-3, with D perhaps matching TRBD1 (5 bases). V shed 5 bases and J shed 5 bases, with 23 bases lying between them. CDR3 length: 17 amino acids. Germline CDR1 SGHAT, CDR2 FQNNGV. The DNA of the CDR3 is TGTGCCAGCAGCCACAGCCTTTTAGCAGGGAAGGAAGATACGCAGTATTTT. It translates to CASSHSLLAGKEDTQYF.

The rearrangement links TRBV23-1 to TRBJ2-6; D is possibly TRBD1 (5 bases). TRBV23-1 is marked as an open reading frame, function uncertain. Trimming stripped 0 bases from V and 0 bases from J, with 15 bases between. CDR3 length: 19 residues. The CDR3 DNA is TGCGCCAGCAGTCAATCTGGGGCCCAGCTGTCCTCTGGGGCCAACGTCCTGACTTTC. It codes for CASSQSGAQLSSGANVLTF.

The chain combines TRBV6-1 with TRBJ2-3; 10 nucleotides match TRBD2. The length of the CDR3 is 16 residues. Trimming cost V 4 bases and J 5 bases; bases outside gene matches: 9. In germline, CDR1 is MNHNS, CDR2 SASEGT. The CDR3 sequence: CASSALASGSGDTQYF. In DNA, the CDR3 is TGTGCCAGCAGTGCCCTGGCTAGCGGGAGTGGAGATACGCAGTATTTT.

The rearrangement joins TRBV6-5 to TRBJ2-1; 11 bases line up with TRBD2. The junction had 6 bases not matched to a gene; V was cut back by 7 bases and J by 4 bases. Germline V CDR1 and CDR2: MNHEY, SVGAGI. This CDR3 spans 15 amino acids. For the CDR3, the DNA is TGTGCCAGCAAATTTAGCGGGGGGGTGTACAATGAGCAGTTCTTC. Translating gives CASKFSGGVYNEQFF.

This chain joins TRBV11-2 and TRBJ1-3, with a possible D match to TRBD1 (5 bases). CDR3 length: 15 residues. Germline V gene data show CDR1 as SGHAT and CDR2 as FQNNGV. V gave up 3 bases and J gave up 0 bases, with 9 bases separating them. The CDR3 DNA sequence: TGTGCCAGCAGCTTGGGGCGCTCCTCTGGAAACACCATATATTTT. This codes for CASSLGRSSGNTIYF.

The chain recombines TRBV29-1 with TRBJ2-1; the match to TRBD2 covers 9 bases. This CDR3 comprises 17 residues. CDR1 and CDR2 (germline): SQVTM, ANQGSEA. V gave up 0 bases and J gave up 7 bases; unmatched junction bases: 13. CDR3 amino acids: CSVEEASGRITWNEQFF. As DNA, the CDR3 is TGCAGCGTTGAAGAGGCAAGCGGGAGGATAACTTGGAATGAGCAGTTCTTC.

The chain is built from TRBV2 and TRBJ2-7; a possible D gene is TRBD1 (7 bases). CDR3 size: 14 residues. Per germline, CDR1 SNHLY and CDR2 FYNNEI. Trimming took 7 bases from V and 5 from J, leaving 18 bases between them. Here the CDR3 reads CASKPDRRGNEQYF. The DNA for the CDR3 is TGTGCCAGCAAACCGGACAGGCGGGGAAACGAGCAGTACTTC. Combining the CDR3 with reference TRBV2 and TRBJ2-7 gives the whole variable domain EPEVTQTPSHQVTQMGQEVILRCVPISNHLYFYWYRQILGQKVEFLVSFYNNEISEKSEIFDDQFSVERPDGSNFTLKIRSTKLEDSAMYFCASKPDRRGNEQYFGPGTRLTVT.

This chain joins TRBV7-9 and TRBJ1-2; D gene uncertain. Germline assignment: CDR1 SEHNR and CDR2 FQNEAQ (reference sequence). V lost 5 bases and J 4 bases, leaving 20 bases between the germline ends. This CDR3 is built from 16 residues. For the CDR3, the DNA is TGTGCCAGCAGCCCCCGCGTTGGAGGCGCTCGCTATGGCTACACCTTC. Amino acid sequence: CASSPRVGGARYGYTF.

The chain links TRBV21-1 to TRBJ2-1; the table calls TRBD2, which could not be checked here. TRBV21-1 counts as a pseudogene. CDR3 length: 14 residues. DNA of the CDR3: TGTGCCATCTGTCGACTAGCGGGGAAAGGAGAGCAGTTCTTC. Translated: CAICRLAGKGEQFF.

The table lists this clone with a few counts. The rearrangement joins TRBV4-3 to TRBJ2-3; TRBD2 matches 11 bases. After removal of 0 bases from V and 1 base from J, the junction contained 6 bases not matched to a gene. This CDR3 has 18 amino acids. Germline V gene lookup returns CDR1 LGHNA and CDR2 YSLEER. This CDR3 reads CASSQDGTSGFGTDTQYF. Written as DNA, the CDR3 is TGCGCCAGCAGCCAAGATGGGACTAGCGGATTTGGCACAGATACGCAGTATTTT.

The chain has TRBV13 and TRBJ1-6; D is perhaps TRBD1 (6 bases). Germline CDR1 is PRHDT and CDR2 is FYEKMQ (reference sequence). The CDR3 is made up of 17 amino acids. Trimming cost V 0 bases and J 7 bases, with 16 bases left between them. CDR3 amino acids: CASSLGRVGRGNSPLHF. The CDR3 region has the DNA TGTGCCAGCAGCTTAGGCCGAGTCGGCAGGGGCAATTCACCCCTCCACTTT.